The entry that follows covers one T cell receptor (beta chain) sequence. Its antigen is not identified. The sample belongs to a study of OX40 agonist ivuxolimab in advanced cancers. Regarding the study as a whole: Patients who responded partially at 0.1-3.0 mg/kg showed clonal expansion ranking among the lowest.

Profiled with immunoSEQ multiplex PCR; TCRdb holds only in-frame clones, not every one. This sample has roughly 52,000 clones, with about four fifths found just once. Exclusion applied to patients with autoimmune disease history or systemic immunosuppression. The germline V gene encodes CDR1 MGHDK and CDR2 SYGVNS. V lost 6 bases and J 9 bases, leaving 12 bases between the germline ends. There are 13 residues in the CDR3. Sequencing was performed on CD4+ or CD8+ T cells sorted from blood, taken in a trial of the OX40 agonist ivuxolimab. The TCR sequence derives from an adult with an advanced solid tumor such as melanoma, head and neck, liver or kidney cancer. This chain uses TRBV25-1 with TRBJ1-6; D possibly corresponds to TRBD1 (5 bases). The CDR3 reads CASRSGGASPLHF. Written as DNA, the CDR3 is TGTGCCAGCAGGTCGGGGGGTGCTTCACCCCTCCACTTT.